The clone carrying this T cell receptor (beta chain) showed up just a few times. Its matching antigen is unknown. The data are from a study of blood T cells in healthy people across ages. Next came a second PCR, run for 7 to 11 cycles, which used a sample-barcoded 5' primer along with a J-beta primer mix. A template-switch adaptor with 12 random nucleotides tagged each cDNA molecule. MiXCR, run by TCRdb on the 5' RACE reads, gives a single entry per CDR3 protein. The profile covers 1.4 million or so distinct CDR3 sequences, with roughly two fifths appearing a single time and about 4.1% taken by the ten largest. There are 15 residues in the CDR3. Trimming pared 6 bases from V and 3 bases from J, leaving 18 bases between. CDR1 is SQVTM and CDR2 is ANQGSEA in the germline V gene. Findings and caveats of the study: Measured against age, TCR beta diversity per million T cells decreased in a roughly linear manner.

The material sequenced was blood. The chain carries TRBV29-1 and TRBJ1-3, with a tentative D call TRBD1 (6 bases). The sequence was obtained from a woman aged 18-35 years in good health. The CDR3, as DNA: TGCAGCGTAGAGGGGGACGGTACGCTTGGAAACACCATATATTTT. Its translation is CSVEGDGTLGNTIYF.